Following are 22 T cell receptor beta chains from one sample sequenced in a study of shared clonotypes between healthy human individuals (dated by TCRdb to about 2020). Library preparation was by the immunoSEQ multiplex PCR assay. What TCRdb holds here is the immuneACCESS table cut down to in-frame rearrangements. Part of the clones is not present; checked against another copy, under half of the missing clones reflect an unresolved V gene, and the others are unexplained. The sample yields approximately 1,000,000 clones; around 78% were counted once. The ten biggest clones cover approximately 0.5% of the sample. The sample was memory CD4+ T cells from PBMCs. The cell subset or site label for this specimen denotes: CD45RA-negative fraction. The receptors originated from a man aged 18 to 30 in good health. Some clones in this sample may be carry-over from other donors' samples.

This clone was recorded once. The chain carries TRBV5-1 and TRBJ2-3; 8 nucleotides agree with TRBD2. This CDR3 region has 15 residues. The trim removed 4 bases at V and 6 bases at J, leaving 10 bases unmatched. Germline-derived CDR1 and CDR2 are SGHRS and YFSETQ. This CDR3 is CASSPRGDQTDTQYF. As DNA, the CDR3 is TGCGCCAGCAGCCCGCGGGGGGATCAGACCGATACGCAGTATTTT.

This clone was recorded only once. The rearrangement uses TRBV4-3 and TRBJ2-7, with 7 bases that match TRBD1. Germline V gene sequence: CDR1 LGHNA, CDR2 YSLEER. J was trimmed by 5 bases and V by 0 bases; bases with no gene match: 4. There are 14 residues in the CDR3. CDR3 residues: CASSQDRGSNEQYF. CDR3 nucleotide sequence: TGCGCCAGCAGCCAAGACAGGGGGTCCAACGAGCAGTACTTC.

The V gene is TRBV7-3, the J gene TRBJ2-3, with D tentatively TRBD2 (6 bases). V was cut by 2 bases and J by 0 bases, with 9 bases left in between. Germline V gene lookup returns CDR1 SGHTA and CDR2 FQGTGA. This CDR3 is built from 15 residues. Written as DNA, the CDR3 is TGTGCCAGCAGCTTAGGGGACTCGAGCACAGATACGCAGTATTTT. Protein sequence: CASSLGDSSTDTQYF.

The rearrangement joins TRBV6-5 to TRBJ1-1; D not resolved. Germline V gives CDR1 MNHEY, CDR2 SVGAGI. V gave up 2 bases and J gave up 3 bases, with 7 bases separating them. CDR3 size: 13 residues. Here the CDR3 reads CASSYTSHTEAFF. CDR3 DNA: TGTGCCAGCAGTTACACCTCGCACACTGAAGCTTTCTTT.

V usage is TRBV6-1 and J usage is TRBJ2-1; D is undetermined. Trimming cost V 6 bases and J 5 bases, with 17 bases left between them. CDR1 MNHNS and CDR2 SASEGT come from the germline V gene. The CDR3 sequence is 15 residues long. The CDR3 DNA reads as TGTGCCAGCAGCCCCTCGAGGCTAGGTGACAATGAGCAGTTCTTC. Protein: CASSPSRLGDNEQFF.

This clone was picked up many times. The V call is TRBV14, the J call TRBJ2-2; tentatively, D is TRBD2 (5 bases). V shed 3 bases and J shed 4 bases, with 12 bases lying between them. The length of the CDR3 is 15 residues. CDR1 is SGHDN and CDR2 is FVKESK in the germline V gene. DNA of the CDR3: TGTGCCAGCAGCCAGCAGCTAGCTAGCACCGGGGAGCTGTTTTTT. Amino acid sequence: CASSQQLASTGELFF.

J is TRBJ2-4 and V is TRBV11-2; 14 bases map to TRBD2. Looked up from germline, CDR1 is SGHAT and CDR2 is FQNNGV. The length of the CDR3 is 16 residues. The V gene end was trimmed by 5 bases and the J gene end by 3 bases; junction bases not matched to a gene: 3. The CDR3 loop is CASSPGLAGGKNIQYF. The DNA for the CDR3 is TGTGCCAGCAGCCCTGGACTAGCGGGAGGCAAAAACATTCAGTACTTC.

The J gene is TRBJ1-2, the V gene TRBV27; TRBD1 agrees at 8 bases. Germline-derived CDR1 and CDR2 are MNHEY and SMNVEV (reference sequence). This CDR3 comprises 19 residues. V shed 0 bases, J shed 0 bases, and the junction held 12 bases outside the gene matches. CDR3 coding DNA: TGTGCCAGCAGTTTATCAGCCCCCGACAGGGGAAGGCCTAACTATGGCTACACCTTC. It codes for CASSLSAPDRGRPNYGYTF.

This clone was counted between two and nine times. Other DNA sequences in the same sample also yield this CDR3. The gene calls are TRBV9 and TRBJ2-7; TRBD1 matches 12 bases. V lost 2 bases to trimming and J lost 7 bases; unmatched junction nucleotides: 7. CDR1 and CDR2 from the germline V gene are SGDLS and YYNGEE. This CDR3 is 15 amino acids long. This CDR3 is CASSVSGTGGREQYF. CDR3 in DNA: TGTGCCAGCAGCGTCTCCGGGACAGGGGGCAGGGAGCAGTACTTC. Combining the CDR3 with reference TRBV9 and TRBJ2-7 gives the whole variable domain DSGVTQTPKHLITATGQRVTLRCSPRSGDLSVYWYQQSLDQGLQFLIQYYNGEERAKGNILERFSAQQFPDLHSELNLSSLELGDSALYFCASSVSGTGGREQYFGPGTRLTVT.

V gene TRBV20-1 combines with J gene TRBJ1-4; D unclear. CDR1 and CDR2 from the germline V gene are DFQATT and SNEGSKA (reference sequence). The length of the CDR3 is 11 residues. Here the CDR3 reads CSYLWVEKLFF. For the CDR3, the DNA is TGCAGCTACCTTTGGGTTGAAAAACTGTTTTTT.

The chain links TRBV6-1 to TRBJ2-7, with TRBD1 as a possible D gene (5 bases). V gave up 6 bases and J gave up 3 bases, with 12 bases separating them. CDR3 length equals 13 residues. The V gene's germline CDR1 is MNHNS and CDR2 SASEGT. The CDR3 region has the DNA TGTGCCAGCAGCCAGGGTTACTTCTACGAGCAGTACTTC. Its translation is CASSQGYFYEQYF.

This clone was recorded a few times. Different DNA sequences within this sample yield the same CDR3. The genes are TRBV27 and TRBJ1-1; 7 nucleotides line up with TRBD1. From germline, CDR1 is MNHEY and CDR2 SMNVEV (reference sequence). The J segment lost 0 bases and the V segment lost 6 bases, leaving 1 base of the junction unmatched. The CDR3 is 13 amino acids. The DNA for the CDR3 is TGTGCCAGCAGGGGACAGTTGAACACTGAAGCTTTCTTT. Its protein product is CASRGQLNTEAFF.

The chain has TRBV5-8 and TRBJ1-4, with D possibly TRBD1 on 6 matching bases. The germline gives CDR1 SGHTS, CDR2 YDEGEE. Trimming pared 4 bases from V and 5 bases from J, leaving 15 bases between. The CDR3 sequence is 15 residues long. CDR3 loop: CASSHRGALNEKLFF. The DNA for the CDR3 is TGTGCCAGCAGCCATCGGGGGGCTTTGAATGAAAAACTGTTTTTT.

This chain links TRBV28 with TRBJ2-7; 8 nucleotides agree with TRBD2. Trimming cost V 1 base and J 0 bases; bases outside gene matches: 11. CDR1 and CDR2 from the germline V gene are MDHEN and SYDVKM. This CDR3 is 18 amino acids long. The DNA for the CDR3 is TGTGCCAGCAGTTTATCAATCGGGGGGGGGCCCCGCTCCTACGAGCAGTACTTC. It yields the protein CASSLSIGGGPRSYEQYF.

The chain is built from TRBV6-6 and TRBJ2-1, with TRBD2 identical over 8 bases. Germline V gene lookup returns CDR1 MNHNY and CDR2 SVGAGI (reference sequence). The CDR3 length is 14 residues. The V gene end was trimmed by 5 bases and the J gene end by 5 bases; junction bases not matched to a gene: 5. The CDR3 reads CASSKQLADNEQFF. The CDR3 nucleotides are TGTGCCAGCAGTAAACAACTAGCGGACAATGAGCAGTTCTTC.

This chain links TRBV2 with TRBJ2-7; 8 positions match TRBD1. From germline, CDR1 is SNHLY and CDR2 FYNNEI. Trimming removed 1 base from V and 3 bases from J; junction bases left unmatched: 5. CDR3 length: 15 amino acids. CDR3 residues: CASSEGTGLHYEQYF. CDR3 nucleotides: TGTGCCAGCAGTGAAGGGACAGGGCTCCACTACGAGCAGTACTTC.

The CDR3 protein is CASSSERGYEQFF. CDR3 in DNA: TGTGCCAGCAGTTCCGAGAGGGGATATGAGCAGTTCTTC. The chain uses TRBV6-4 and TRBJ2-1, with D possibly being TRBD1 or TRBD2 (5 bases each). The V gene lost 5 bases and the J gene lost 8 bases, with 13 bases spanning the gap. The CDR3 totals 13 residues. Germline values: CDR1 MRHNA, CDR2 SNTAGT.

V is TRBV5-1 and J is TRBJ2-7; no clear D gene. The germline V gene encodes CDR1 SGHRS and CDR2 YFSETQ. Between the trimmed V and J ends, which lost 7 bases and 2 bases, there was a span of 10 bases. The CDR3 is 12 amino acids. CDR3 amino acids: CASGKETYEQYF. Written as DNA, the CDR3 is TGCGCCAGCGGAAAAGAAACCTACGAGCAGTACTTC.

The gene calls are TRBV5-6 and TRBJ2-3; D is possibly TRBD2 (6 bases). Germline V lookup: CDR1 SGHDT, CDR2 YYEEEE. Trimming cost V 4 bases and J 4 bases, with 16 bases left between them. CDR3 length: 15 residues. The CDR3 nucleotides read TGTGCCAGCAGCCGTGGGATCGGCGGGGCAGATACGCAGTATTTT. Translation gives CASSRGIGGADTQYF.

This sequence joins TRBV6-1 and TRBJ1-2, with D perhaps TRBD1 (5 bases). CDR1 MNHNS and CDR2 SASEGT come from the germline V gene. CDR3 length: 13 residues. With 6 bases removed from V and 6 bases from J, the gap between germline ends came to 14 bases. The CDR3 spells CASSGTLEDGYTF. The CDR3 DNA is TGTGCCAGCAGCGGGACTCTTGAAGATGGCTACACCTTC.

This chain uses TRBV28 with TRBJ2-7, with 7 bases aligning to TRBD1. Unmatched junction bases numbered 3, after V lost 9 bases and J lost 1 base. Germline V lookup: CDR1 MDHEN, CDR2 SYDVKM. The CDR3 has 12 amino acids. In DNA, the CDR3 is TGTGCCAGTTTGACAGGGTCCTACGAGCAGTACTTC. Translating gives CASLTGSYEQYF.

This clone was counted ten times or more. V gene TRBV28 combines with J gene TRBJ2-7; 12 bases are shared with TRBD1. The CDR3 is 15 residues long. The ends lost 5 bases at V and 6 bases at J; junction bases unmatched: 8. Germline V gene sequence: CDR1 MDHEN, CDR2 SYDVKM. DNA of the CDR3: TGTGCCAGCAGTCCACCGGGACAGGGGGCTTCCGAGCAGTACTTC. The encoded protein is CASSPPGQGASEQYF.